The clone carrying this T cell receptor beta chain came up a few times. A Seattle source enrolled patients during active infection and followed them longitudinally. The germline V gene encodes CDR1 KGHSH and CDR2 LQKENI. V was pared by 2 bases and J by 1 base, with 11 bases between. The CDR3 consists of 15 residues. This sample was taken from a study of blood T cell repertoires in COVID-19. Turning to the study itself: The samples span acute and convalescent COVID-19 from the United States, Italy and Spain. PBMCs, B-cell-depleted T cells, or T cells provided the cDNA or gDNA that made up the material.

Per the study methods: How many nucleated cells were present was estimated from reference gene primer amplification. Sequenced by immunoSEQ multiplex PCR; TCRdb stores in-frame clones only, minus some. V, J and clone size derive from that table, while D and trimming were established from the DNA sequence. Of under 250,000 clones listed, about 83% are singletons. The sequence derives from a woman older than 75 with COVID-19, enrolled during active disease. Sequenced material: peripheral blood. J is TRBJ2-5 and V is TRBV18; TRBD2 is a possible D gene (5 bases). CDR3 in amino acids: CASSPLIGSQETQYF. The CDR3 DNA is TGTGCCAGCTCACCATTGATAGGGAGCCAAGAGACCCAGTACTTC.